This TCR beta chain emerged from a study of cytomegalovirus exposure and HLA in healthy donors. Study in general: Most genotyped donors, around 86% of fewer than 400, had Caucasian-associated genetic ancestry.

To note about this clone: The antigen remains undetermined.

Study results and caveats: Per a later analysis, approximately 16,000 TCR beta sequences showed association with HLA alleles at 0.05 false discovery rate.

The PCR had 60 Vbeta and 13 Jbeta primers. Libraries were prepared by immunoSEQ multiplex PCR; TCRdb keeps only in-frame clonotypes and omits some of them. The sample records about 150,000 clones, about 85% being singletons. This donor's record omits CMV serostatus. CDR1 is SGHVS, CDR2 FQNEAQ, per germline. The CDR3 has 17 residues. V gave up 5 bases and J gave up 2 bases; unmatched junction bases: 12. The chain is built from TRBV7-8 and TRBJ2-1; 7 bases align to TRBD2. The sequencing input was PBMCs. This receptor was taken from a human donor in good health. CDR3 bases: TGTGCCAGCAGCCTACCCTGGGGGGGTCGTACCTACAATGAGCAGTTCTTC. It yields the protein CASSLPWGGRTYNEQFF.